Below are 30 T cell receptor beta chains sequenced from a single sample in a study of control samples from healthy donors and cancer patients. TCRdb keeps only in-frame clones here, not all; method: immunoSEQ multiplex PCR. The sample records roughly 81,000 clones, 75% to 85% being singletons. Input material: PBMCs. These receptor sequences come from a man in his 60s with head and neck cancer.

The V and J genes are TRBV21-1 and TRBJ2-7. TRBV21-1 is described as a pseudogene. This CDR3 is built from 14 residues. The CDR3 spells CASSRLATAYEQYF. Here the CDR3 DNA reads TGTGCCAGCAGCCGTCTTGCGACGGCCTACGAGCAGTACTTC.

The V gene is TRBV7-9, the J gene TRBJ2-1, with 10 bases matching TRBD2. With 5 bases clipped from V and 6 bases from J, the junction kept 4 bases outside the gene matches. CDR1 is SEHNR and CDR2 is FQNEAQ in the germline V gene (reference sequence). The CDR3 spans 14 residues. The CDR3 reads CASSGGLAVNEQFF. The CDR3 nucleotides read TGTGCCAGCAGCGGTGGACTAGCGGTCAATGAGCAGTTCTTC. The full variable domain, its missing parts supplied by reference TRBV7-9 and TRBJ2-1, is DTGVSQNPRHKITKRGQNVTFRCDPISEHNRLYWYRQTLGQGPEFLTYFQNEAQLEKSRLLSDRFSAERPKGSFSTLEIQRTEQGDSAMYLCASSGGLAVNEQFFGPGTRLTVL.

The sample holds a few counts of this clone. The rearrangement links TRBV15 to TRBJ2-7; D call uncertain. Germline V CDR1 and CDR2: LNHNV, YYDKDF (reference sequence). The CDR3 is made up of 13 amino acids. The V gene lost 0 bases and the J gene lost 3 bases, with 6 bases spanning the gap. CDR3 sequence: CATSRDRSYEQYF. In nucleotides, the CDR3 is TGTGCCACCAGCAGAGATCGGAGCTACGAGCAGTACTTC.

This chain uses TRBV5-8 with TRBJ2-7; TRBD2 aligns across 13 bases. CDR1 and CDR2 (germline): SGHTS, YDEGEE. The CDR3 contains 15 residues. With 3 bases clipped from V and 2 bases from J, the junction kept 2 bases outside the gene matches. CDR3 bases: TGTGCCAGCAGCTCGGGACTAGCGGGGACCTACGAGCAGTACTTC. Translating it yields CASSSGLAGTYEQYF. The entire variable domain, with the rest obtained from reference TRBV5-8 and TRBJ2-7, is as follows: EAGVTQSPTHLIKTRGQQATLRCSPISGHTSVYWYQQALGLGLQFLLWYDEGEERNRGNFPPRFSGRQFPNYSSELNVNALELEDSALYLCASSSGLAGTYEQYFGPGTRLTVT.

V and J are TRBV5-1 and TRBJ1-4; D is possibly TRBD1 (5 bases). This CDR3 contains 15 residues. Germline CDR1 and CDR2: SGHRS and YFSETQ. V dropped 3 bases and J dropped 0 bases, with 9 bases sitting between them. CDR3 sequence (DNA): TGCGCCAGCAGCTGGGGGTCAGCAACTAATGAAAAACTGTTTTTT. Its translation is CASSWGSATNEKLFF.

This chain uses TRBV18 with TRBJ1-1; D is ambiguous. The CDR3 is made up of 15 amino acids. V lost 3 bases and J lost 3, with 14 bases in between. Germline V gene lookup returns CDR1 KGHSH and CDR2 LQKENI. The CDR3 is CASSPNRGLDTEAFF. The DNA of the CDR3 is TGTGCCAGCTCACCGAATCGGGGTTTGGACACTGAAGCTTTCTTT. Filled out from reference TRBV18 and TRBJ1-1, the complete variable domain reads NAGVMQNPRHLVRRRGQEARLRCSPMKGHSHVYWYRQLPEEGLKFMVYLQKENIIDESGMPKERFSAEFPKEGPSILRIQQVVRGDSAAYFCASSPNRGLDTEAFFGQGTRLTVV.

V usage is TRBV6-5 and J usage is TRBJ2-7; TRBD1 is a possible D gene (5 bases). Germline-derived CDR1 and CDR2 are MNHEY and SVGAGI. This CDR3 has 12 amino acids. V was pared by 6 bases and J by 4 bases, with 10 bases between. Written as DNA, the CDR3 is TGTGCCAGCAGATCCCAGGGTTACGAGCAGTACTTC. It translates to CASRSQGYEQYF.

The rearrangement joins TRBV6-5 to TRBJ2-3, with D uncertain. The CDR3 loop spans 14 amino acids. Germline CDR1 and CDR2: MNHEY and SVGAGI. V lost 7 bases and J lost 3, with 14 bases in between. The CDR3 bases are TGTGCCAGCACCGGAGCTCAAGGAACAGATACGCAGTATTTT. The encoded protein is CASTGAQGTDTQYF.

The chain couples TRBV28 to TRBJ2-7; the match to TRBD2 covers 12 bases. The ends lost 2 bases at V and 3 bases at J; junction bases unmatched: 2. CDR3 size: 15 residues. Germline CDR1 reads MDHEN; CDR2 reads SYDVKM. CDR3 nucleotide sequence: TGTGCCAGCAGTTTAGCACTAGCGGGAGGCTACGAGCAGTACTTC. Amino acid sequence: CASSLALAGGYEQYF.

J is TRBJ2-3 and V is TRBV27; D unresolved. This CDR3 has 13 amino acids. The V and J ends lost 4 bases and 4 bases respectively, with 9 bases between them. The germline V gene encodes CDR1 MNHEY and CDR2 SMNVEV (reference sequence). CDR3 DNA sequence: TGTGCCAGCAGTTCCCACAGCGCAGATACGCAGTATTTT. This codes for CASSSHSADTQYF.

The chain employs TRBV21-1 and TRBJ1-1. TRBV21-1 is annotated as a pseudogene. This CDR3 has 12 residues. CDR3 protein: CASEKVNTEAFF. The CDR3 DNA reads as TGTGCCAGCGAGAAGGTGAACACTGAAGCTTTCTTT.

CDR3 coding DNA: TGTGCCAGCAGCTTAAACCCCTCTGGCGGGACTTCCTACGAGCAGTACTTC. This encodes CASSLNPSGGTSYEQYF. This chain links TRBV7-2 with TRBJ2-7, with a tentative D call TRBD2 (6 bases). V lost 2 bases and J 1 base, leaving 18 bases between the germline ends. The CDR3 has 17 residues. CDR1 is SGHTA and CDR2 is FQGNSA in the germline V gene.

This clone was detected a few times. The rearrangement uses TRBV5-3 and TRBJ1-2, with 9 bases matching TRBD1. TRBV5-3 is an ORF; its function is uncertain. Losses at the gene ends were 2 bases for V and 4 bases for J; bases not matched to a gene: 6. The CDR3 is made up of 15 amino acids. CDR3 in amino acids: CARSLRDRAAYGYTF. In nucleotides, the CDR3 is TGTGCCAGAAGCTTACGGGACAGGGCAGCCTATGGCTACACCTTC.

This sequence joins TRBV18 and TRBJ1-4; D is undetermined. The V end was cut by 2 bases, the J end by 8 bases, with 15 bases between. The CDR3 is made up of 15 amino acids. In germline, CDR1 is KGHSH, CDR2 LQKENI. This CDR3 is CASSPVFAVEEKLFF. The CDR3 DNA sequence: TGTGCCAGCTCACCAGTCTTCGCTGTAGAAGAAAAACTGTTTTTT. Combining the CDR3 with reference TRBV18 and TRBJ1-4 gives the whole variable domain NAGVMQNPRHLVRRRGQEARLRCSPMKGHSHVYWYRQLPEEGLKFMVYLQKENIIDESGMPKERFSAEFPKEGPSILRIQQVVRGDSAAYFCASSPVFAVEEKLFFGSGTQLSVL.

This clone came up a few times. The chain joins TRBV2 to TRBJ2-5, with TRBD2 as a possible D gene (5 bases). V lost 7 bases and J lost 1, with 10 bases in between. The CDR3 is made up of 13 amino acids. Germline V lookup: CDR1 SNHLY, CDR2 FYNNEI. The CDR3, as DNA: TGTGCCAGCAAATGGGAGATCCAAGAGACCCAGTACTTC. This translates into CASKWEIQETQYF. Complete variable domain (other parts from reference TRBV2 and TRBJ2-5): EPEVTQTPSHQVTQMGQEVILRCVPISNHLYFYWYRQILGQKVEFLVSFYNNEISEKSEIFDDQFSVERPDGSNFTLKIRSTKLEDSAMYFCASKWEIQETQYFGPGTRLLVL.

This chain uses TRBV19 with TRBJ1-5; D might be TRBD1 (5 bases). The V gene lost 6 bases and the J gene lost 6 bases, with 9 bases spanning the gap. Germline lookup yields CDR1 LNHDA and CDR2 SQIVND (reference sequence). The CDR3 covers 12 residues. In nucleotides, the CDR3 is TGTGCCAGTAGGGAGGGGTTTCAGCCCCAGCATTTT. Its translation is CASREGFQPQHF. Full variable domain (outside the CDR3, taken from reference TRBV19 and TRBJ1-5): DGGITQSPKYLFRKEGQNVTLSCEQNLNHDAMYWYRQDPGQGLRLIYYSQIVNDFQKGDIAEGYSVSREKKESFPLTVTSAQKNPTAFYLCASREGFQPQHFGDGTRLSIL.

The rearrangement joins TRBV5-6 to TRBJ1-5, with D maybe TRBD1 (5 bases). V lost 3 bases to trimming and J lost 10 bases, with 17 bases between them. Germline assignment: CDR1 SGHDT and CDR2 YYEEEE. CDR3 length equals 14 residues. DNA for the CDR3: TGTGCCAGCAGCTCCTACAGCGTCCGGGGCCCCCAGCATTTT. This encodes CASSSYSVRGPQHF. The full variable domain, in which reference TRBV5-6 and TRBJ1-5 provide the parts outside the CDR3, is DAGVTQSPTHLIKTRGQQVTLRCSPKSGHDTVSWYQQALGQGPQFIFQYYEEEERQRGNFPDRFSGHQFPNYSSELNVNALLLGDSALYLCASSSYSVRGPQHFGDGTRLSIL.

The count of this clone is one. This sequence joins TRBV30 and TRBJ1-2, with D possibly being TRBD1 (5 bases). Trimming removed 0 bases from V and 3 bases from J, with 14 bases in between. The CDR3 sequence is 15 residues long. Germline CDR1 is GTSNPN and CDR2 is SVGIG (reference sequence). CDR3 sequence: CAWSVLMGVDYGYTF. Written as DNA, the CDR3 is TGTGCCTGGAGTGTACTAATGGGGGTTGACTATGGCTACACCTTC.

The chain joins TRBV19 to TRBJ2-7, with D uncertain. CDR3 length: 15 amino acids. Trimming shortened V by 3 bases and J by 2 bases, and 14 bases separated the two germline ends. The germline V gene has CDR1 LNHDA and CDR2 SQIVND (reference sequence). The CDR3 DNA is TGTGCCAGTAGTATCTCCGAGACCGACACCTACGAGCAGTACTTC. Its protein product is CASSISETDTYEQYF.

The chain employs TRBV29-1 and TRBJ2-3; 10 bases map to TRBD2. The CDR3 spans 15 residues. Germline V gene sequence: CDR1 SQVTM, CDR2 ANQGSEA. The V and J ends lost 1 base and 3 bases, in that order; junction bases with no gene match: 4. The CDR3 sequence is CSVEVPSGRTDTQYF. The DNA for the CDR3 is TGCAGCGTTGAAGTTCCTAGCGGGAGAACAGATACGCAGTATTTT.

The chain carries TRBV6-5 and TRBJ1-4, with 8 bases aligning to TRBD1. Trimming at V came to 7 bases and at J to 7 bases, leaving 5 bases not matched to a gene. This CDR3 contains 13 residues. Germline CDR1 and CDR2: MNHEY and SVGAGI. The CDR3, as DNA: TGTGCCAGCACTCAGGGGGCTGGTGAAAAACTGTTTTTT. This encodes CASTQGAGEKLFF.

The CDR3 nucleotides read TGTGCCAGCACCCCCGGGACCCTAGAAACAGATACGCAGTATTTT. Residues: CASTPGTLETDTQYF. The rearrangement links TRBV28 to TRBJ2-3; D possibly matches TRBD1 or TRBD2 (5 bases each). Germline CDR1 is MDHEN and CDR2 is SYDVKM. The CDR3 spans 15 residues. Trimming removed 7 bases at V and 3 bases at J, with 17 bases between.

The chain carries TRBV19 and TRBJ1-2; no reliable D call. The ends were cut back, 3 bases at V and 3 bases at J, with 5 bases in the middle. The CDR3 sequence is 12 residues long. Germline CDR1 and CDR2: LNHDA and SQIVND (reference sequence). The CDR3 protein is CASSIGDYGYTF. As DNA, the CDR3 is TGTGCCAGTAGTATCGGGGACTATGGCTACACCTTC.

V is TRBV6-1 and J is TRBJ1-1, with D tentatively TRBD1 (5 bases). The CDR3 runs 13 residues. Trimming left V 5 bases short and J 1 base short, with 8 bases between. Per the germline V gene, CDR1 is MNHNS and CDR2 is SASEGT. CDR3 region: CASSQTGNTEAFF. CDR3 nucleotides: TGTGCCAGCAGTCAAACAGGGAACACTGAAGCTTTCTTT.

This chain joins TRBV6-2 or TRBV6-3 and TRBJ2-7; a possible D gene is TRBD1 (5 bases). The ends were cut back, 6 bases at V and 3 bases at J, with 21 bases in the middle. From germline, CDR1 is MNHEY and CDR2 SVGEGT. The CDR3 covers 16 residues. The DNA for the CDR3 is TGTGCCAGCAGCCCTTCGAGAGCCAGGGCCGGCTACGAGCAGTACTTC. Translated: CASSPSRARAGYEQYF.

The V and J genes are TRBV7-8 and TRBJ1-6, with TRBD1 matching over 9 bases. In germline, CDR1 is SGHVS, CDR2 FQNEAQ. V gave up 5 bases and J gave up 10 bases; unmatched junction bases: 6. This CDR3 is built from 14 residues. The CDR3 is CASSTDRGRSPLHF. CDR3 sequence (DNA): TGTGCCAGCAGCACGGACAGGGGACGATCACCCCTCCACTTT.

This clone was seen once. The chain joins TRBV28 to TRBJ2-2; 8 positions match TRBD2. V trimming: 7 bases; J trimming: 5 bases; junction bases outside the gene matches: 15. The CDR3 sequence is 17 residues long. The germline CDR1 and CDR2 sequences are MDHEN and SYDVKM. The CDR3 sequence is CASIPREGTRWTGELFF. In nucleotides, the CDR3 is TGTGCCAGCATTCCCCGGGAGGGAACCCGATGGACCGGGGAGCTGTTTTTT.

The rearrangement links TRBV15 to TRBJ1-2, with TRBD1 as a possible D gene (6 bases). The germline CDR1 and CDR2 sequences are LNHNV and YYDKDF (reference sequence). Trimming pared 5 bases from V and 1 base from J, leaving 8 bases between. The CDR3 covers 13 residues. The CDR3 spells CATSPDSNYGYTF. The CDR3 nucleotides read TGTGCCACCAGCCCGGACAGTAACTATGGCTACACCTTC.

V is TRBV11-3 and J is TRBJ2-2; D may be TRBD2 (6 bases). The germline gives CDR1 SGHNT, CDR2 YENEEA. This CDR3 spans 18 amino acids. Trimming left V 0 bases short and J 6 bases short, with 20 bases between. This chain's CDR3 is CASSLDQGGARRAGELFF. CDR3 sequence (DNA): TGTGCCAGCAGCTTAGATCAAGGCGGGGCGCGGAGGGCCGGGGAGCTGTTTTTT.

The V gene is TRBV7-8, the J gene TRBJ2-1; D ambiguous. The germline V gene has CDR1 SGHVS and CDR2 FQNEAQ. Trimming stripped 5 bases from V and 4 bases from J, with 24 bases between. The CDR3 has 18 residues. CDR3 amino acids: CASSRTLVGSLVYNEQFF. In DNA, the CDR3 is TGTGCCAGCAGCCGGACGTTGGTGGGCTCCCTGGTATACAATGAGCAGTTCTTC.